This T cell receptor beta chain was sequenced in a study of regulatory T cells in long-lasting Graves disease. The germline V gene has CDR1 SGHRS and CDR2 YFSETQ. The CDR3 runs to 14 residues. This clonotype was detected many times. One end of the junction fails to match germline, which may point to a read error. Construction of the TCR beta libraries employed iRepertoire HTBI primers in conjunction with Arm-PCR of CDR3 regions. TCRdb analysed the multiplex PCR reads with MiXCR anew, one entry per CDR3 protein. The sample has about 380,000 distinct CDR3 sequences, around a sixth seen once; the top ten hold 20% to 25%. The time point is: newly diagnosed GD, antithyroid drugs for less than 3 months. Researchers made the TCR library from RNA that was extracted from PBMCs.

Material: peripheral blood mononuclear cells (PBMCs), obtained at new diagnosis, from a patient treated with antithyroid drugs. The TCR comes from a female donor with Graves disease. The V call is TRBV5-1, the J call TRBJ1-1; 7 bases align to TRBD1. In nucleotides, the CDR3 is TGTGCCAGCAGCCCAAGACAGGGGAACACTGAAGCTTTCTTT. As protein: CASSPRQGNTEAFF.